This is a list of T cell receptor beta chains from one sample in a study of graft-versus-host responses after intestinal transplantation. TCRdb's copy holds only in-frame clones and misses some; the assay was immunoSEQ multiplex PCR. The table has under 20,000 clones, approximately 95% seen once. Here the sequenced sample was PBMCs, taken 23 days after intestinal transplant. The source of these receptors is a human patient who received an intestinal transplant, so some T cells may come from the graft donor. The CDR3 runs from the conserved cysteine through the conserved F or W. Each record gives: D gene, clone size, V gene, J gene, CDR3 protein, CDR3 DNA. The D gene is left open where the match is weak. For some rows the clone size is stated as once, few or many, or as a class when expanded; others skip it.

d_call: -; clone_size: -; v_call: TRBV13; j_call: TRBJ2-7; cdr3_aa: CASSLGRGSSYEQYF; cdr3_nt: TGTGCCAGCAGCTTAGGGCGGGGTAGCTCCTACGAGCAGTACTTC
d_call: -; clone_size: -; v_call: TRBV5-3; j_call: TRBJ2-1; cdr3_aa: CARSLVWKPSGGGQIDEQFF; cdr3_nt: TGTGCCAGAAGCTTGGTCTGGAAGCCCAGCGGTGGAGGGCAGATCGATGAGCAGTTCTTC
d_call: TRBD1; clone_size: -; v_call: TRBV6-5; j_call: TRBJ2-7; cdr3_aa: CASASGTDSYEQYF; cdr3_nt: TGTGCCAGCGCTTCCGGGACAGACTCCTACGAGCAGTACTTC
d_call: TRBD1; clone_size: -; v_call: TRBV10-3; j_call: TRBJ1-1; cdr3_aa: CATLGQGVSNTEAFF; cdr3_nt: TGTGCCACACTGGGACAGGGAGTATCGAACACTGAAGCTTTCTTT
d_call: TRBD1; clone_size: -; v_call: TRBV5-4; j_call: TRBJ1-2; cdr3_aa: CASSSGTGGDGYTF; cdr3_nt: TGTGCCAGCAGCTCCGGGACAGGGGGGGATGGCTACACCTTC
d_call: TRBD2; clone_size: once; v_call: TRBV2; j_call: TRBJ2-5; cdr3_aa: CARSAGLKETQYF; cdr3_nt: TGTGCCAGGAGCGCGGGACTAAAAGAGACCCAGTACTTC
d_call: -; clone_size: -; v_call: TRBV19; j_call: TRBJ1-2; cdr3_aa: CASSEITTNRKNYGYTF; cdr3_nt: TGTGCCAGTAGTGAGATCACGACAAATCGAAAGAACTATGGCTACACCTTC
d_call: -; clone_size: once; v_call: TRBV7-9; j_call: TRBJ2-5; cdr3_aa: CASSLGRETQYF; cdr3_nt: TGTGCCAGCAGCTTAGGACGAGAGACCCAGTACTTC
d_call: -; clone_size: -; v_call: TRBV2; j_call: TRBJ2-7; cdr3_aa: CASRDSYEQYF; cdr3_nt: TGTGCCAGCAGGGACTCCTACGAGCAGTACTTC
d_call: -; clone_size: -; v_call: TRBV15; j_call: TRBJ2-7; cdr3_aa: CATSRDRGDSYEQYF; cdr3_nt: TGTGCCACCAGCAGAGACAGGGGAGACTCCTACGAGCAGTACTTC
d_call: TRBD1; clone_size: -; v_call: TRBV6-4; j_call: TRBJ2-5; cdr3_aa: CASSVGDRGSYQETQYF; cdr3_nt: TGTGCCAGCAGTGTTGGGGACAGGGGATCGTACCAAGAGACCCAGTACTTC
d_call: TRBD1; clone_size: -; v_call: TRBV7-3; j_call: TRBJ2-1; cdr3_aa: CASSLNGHPNRGYEQFF; cdr3_nt: TGTGCCAGCAGCTTAAATGGCCACCCAAACAGGGGCTATGAGCAGTTCTTC
d_call: -; clone_size: -; v_call: TRBV28; j_call: TRBJ2-2; cdr3_aa: CASSLWQEGGELFF; cdr3_nt: TGTGCCAGCAGTTTATGGCAGGAGGGCGGGGAGCTGTTTTTT
d_call: -; clone_size: -; v_call: TRBV5-4; j_call: TRBJ1-3; cdr3_aa: CASSFRAGRFSGNTIYF; cdr3_nt: TGTGCCAGCAGCTTCCGGGCAGGTCGGTTCTCTGGAAACACCATATATTTT
d_call: TRBD2; clone_size: -; v_call: TRBV7-9; j_call: TRBJ2-1; cdr3_aa: CASSLRRGGVGHNEQFF; cdr3_nt: TGTGCCAGCAGCCTCAGGCGGGGAGGGGTTGGGCACAATGAGCAGTTCTTC
d_call: TRBD1; clone_size: -; v_call: TRBV5-5; j_call: TRBJ1-2; cdr3_aa: CASSLGAGTGGYTF; cdr3_nt: TGTGCCAGCAGCTTGGGGGCCGGGACAGGGGGCTACACCTTC
d_call: TRBD1; clone_size: -; v_call: TRBV27; j_call: TRBJ2-2; cdr3_aa: CASRTGQGPNTGELFF; cdr3_nt: TGTGCCAGCAGGACGGGACAGGGTCCGAACACCGGGGAGCTGTTTTTT
d_call: TRBD2; clone_size: -; v_call: TRBV10-3; j_call: TRBJ2-5; cdr3_aa: CAVSETSGRETQYF; cdr3_nt: TGTGCCGTCAGTGAGACTAGCGGGAGAGAGACCCAGTACTTC
d_call: -; clone_size: -; v_call: TRBV15; j_call: TRBJ1-2; cdr3_aa: CATSRDPTGARGYTF; cdr3_nt: TGTGCCACCAGCAGAGATCCGACAGGTGCCAGGGGCTACACCTTC
d_call: -; clone_size: -; v_call: TRBV5-6; j_call: TRBJ2-4; cdr3_aa: CASSPSRVQAKNIQYF; cdr3_nt: TGTGCCAGCAGCCCAAGCAGGGTGCAAGCCAAAAACATTCAGTACTTC
d_call: TRBD1; clone_size: -; v_call: TRBV19; j_call: TRBJ2-1; cdr3_aa: CASTPGVGTGVEQFF; cdr3_nt: TGCGCCAGTACCCCGGGAGTAGGGACAGGGGTTGAGCAGTTCTTC
d_call: -; clone_size: -; v_call: TRBV5-4; j_call: TRBJ2-6; cdr3_aa: CASSYRDGANVLTF; cdr3_nt: TGTGCCAGCAGCTACCGGGATGGGGCCAACGTCCTGACTTTC
d_call: -; clone_size: -; v_call: TRBV27; j_call: TRBJ2-1; cdr3_aa: CASTGGSVYNEQFF; cdr3_nt: TGTGCCAGCACCGGAGGTAGCGTGTACAATGAGCAGTTCTTC
d_call: -; clone_size: -; v_call: TRBV28; j_call: TRBJ1-3; cdr3_aa: CASSFSGTGNTIYF; cdr3_nt: TGTGCCAGCAGTTTTTCAGGGACTGGAAACACCATATATTTT
d_call: TRBD2; clone_size: -; v_call: TRBV6-4; j_call: TRBJ2-3; cdr3_aa: CASTSRASGRSCTDTQYF; cdr3_nt: TGTGCCAGCACATCGCGGGCTAGCGGGAGATCCTGCACAGATACGCAGTATTTT
d_call: -; clone_size: -; v_call: TRBV7-8; j_call: TRBJ2-1; cdr3_aa: CASSSLAFSYNEQFF; cdr3_nt: TGTGCCAGCAGTTCTCTAGCTTTTTCCTACAATGAGCAGTTCTTC
d_call: TRBD2; clone_size: -; v_call: TRBV27; j_call: TRBJ2-1; cdr3_aa: CASSSAGDYNEQFF; cdr3_nt: TGTGCCAGCAGTTCCGCGGGAGATTACAATGAGCAGTTCTTC
d_call: -; clone_size: -; v_call: TRBV6-5; j_call: TRBJ2-7; cdr3_aa: CASSIKDYLSDEQYF; cdr3_nt: TGTGCCAGCAGTATAAAAGACTACCTTTCCGACGAGCAGTACTTC
d_call: TRBD1; clone_size: -; v_call: TRBV5-1; j_call: TRBJ2-5; cdr3_aa: CASSLRTGGDLLQETQYF; cdr3_nt: TGCGCCAGCAGCTTACGGACAGGGGGCGACCTCTTACAAGAGACCCAGTACTTC
d_call: -; clone_size: -; v_call: TRBV19; j_call: TRBJ1-3; cdr3_aa: CASSMIFFGNTIYF; cdr3_nt: TGTGCCAGTAGTATGATATTCTTCGGAAACACCATATATTTT
d_call: TRBD1; clone_size: once; v_call: TRBV5-6; j_call: TRBJ1-2; cdr3_aa: CASSLCMGQEFYGYTF; cdr3_nt: TGTGCCAGCAGCTTGTGTATGGGACAGGAATTCTATGGCTACACCTTC
d_call: -; clone_size: -; v_call: TRBV11-2; j_call: TRBJ2-5; cdr3_aa: CASSLSGLIETQYF; cdr3_nt: TGTGCCAGCAGCTTGTCGGGGTTAATAGAGACCCAGTACTTC
d_call: -; clone_size: -; v_call: TRBV7-9; j_call: TRBJ2-1; cdr3_aa: CASSLAGTTYYNEQFF; cdr3_nt: TGTGCCAGCAGCTTAGCAGGGACGACCTACTACAATGAGCAGTTCTTC
d_call: TRBD2; clone_size: -; v_call: TRBV28; j_call: TRBJ2-1; cdr3_aa: CASTQLAGVQFF; cdr3_nt: TGTGCCAGCACCCAACTAGCGGGGGTCCAGTTCTTC
d_call: -; clone_size: -; v_call: TRBV14; j_call: TRBJ2-6; cdr3_aa: CASSPRDSGANVLTF; cdr3_nt: TGTGCCAGCAGCCCGAGAGACTCTGGGGCCAACGTCCTGACTTTC
d_call: TRBD2; clone_size: -; v_call: TRBV4-2; j_call: TRBJ2-7; cdr3_aa: CASSQEPTSDDSYEQYF; cdr3_nt: TGTGCCAGCAGCCAAGAACCGACTAGCGACGACTCCTACGAGCAGTACTTC
d_call: -; clone_size: -; v_call: TRBV29-1; j_call: TRBJ1-2; cdr3_aa: CSVAKDNYGYTF; cdr3_nt: TGCAGCGTTGCCAAGGATAACTATGGCTACACCTTC
d_call: -; clone_size: -; v_call: TRBV15; j_call: TRBJ2-5; cdr3_aa: CATSRSRQGGETQYF; cdr3_nt: TGTGCCACCAGCAGATCGAGACAGGGAGGAGAGACCCAGTACTTC
d_call: -; clone_size: -; v_call: TRBV15; j_call: TRBJ1-1; cdr3_aa: CATSRDITEAFF; cdr3_nt: TGTGCCACCAGCAGAGATATAACTGAAGCTTTCTTT
d_call: -; clone_size: once; v_call: TRBV27; j_call: TRBJ2-3; cdr3_aa: CASSLGTLRTDTQYF; cdr3_nt: TGTGCCAGCAGTTTAGGGACCCTACGCACAGATACGCAGTATTTT
d_call: -; clone_size: once; v_call: TRBV4-1; j_call: TRBJ2-5; cdr3_aa: CASSTTGYETQYF; cdr3_nt: TGCGCCAGCAGCACTACAGGGTACGAGACCCAGTACTTC
d_call: -; clone_size: -; v_call: TRBV27; j_call: TRBJ1-1; cdr3_aa: CASSLWKNTEAFF; cdr3_nt: TGTGCCAGCAGTTTATGGAAGAACACTGAAGCTTTCTTT
d_call: TRBD2; clone_size: -; v_call: TRBV7-6; j_call: TRBJ2-1; cdr3_aa: CASSQGGGGRRSEEQFF; cdr3_nt: TGTGCCAGCAGCCAAGGGGGGGGCGGGAGGCGGTCAGAAGAGCAGTTCTTC
d_call: -; clone_size: few; v_call: TRBV13; j_call: TRBJ1-4; cdr3_aa: CASSPGRREKLFF; cdr3_nt: TGTGCCAGCAGTCCTGGAAGGAGGGAAAAACTGTTTTTT
d_call: -; clone_size: -; v_call: TRBV5-1; j_call: TRBJ1-1; cdr3_aa: CASSPDGNTEAFF; cdr3_nt: TGCGCCAGCAGCCCTGACGGGAACACTGAAGCTTTCTTT
d_call: TRBD1; clone_size: -; v_call: TRBV6-5; j_call: TRBJ1-5; cdr3_aa: CASSRGQGIASAQHF; cdr3_nt: TGTGCCAGCAGCCGGGGACAGGGGATCGCCTCGGCCCAGCATTTT
d_call: -; clone_size: -; v_call: TRBV6-1; j_call: TRBJ2-1; cdr3_aa: CASSPGPSSYNEQFF; cdr3_nt: TGTGCCAGCAGTCCGGGACCGAGCTCCTACAATGAGCAGTTCTTC
d_call: -; clone_size: -; v_call: TRBV29-1; j_call: TRBJ2-7; cdr3_aa: CSVTADRYEQYF; cdr3_nt: TGCAGCGTCACGGCAGATCGCTACGAGCAGTACTTC
d_call: -; clone_size: -; v_call: TRBV28; j_call: TRBJ2-7; cdr3_aa: CASSLSGRDCDF; cdr3_nt: TGTGCCAGCAGTTTATCCGGGCGGGATTGCGACTTC